These T cell receptor beta chains were read from a single sample in a study of identical twins. Via MiXCR, TCRdb re-called the 5' RACE reads, giving one row per CDR3 protein. Of about 790,000 distinct CDR3 sequences listed, 18% are singletons. A further study also used this sample, focusing on T cells expressing NK-cell markers.

Sequenced: PBMCs. Receptors were obtained from a woman aged 18-29 years in good health. The CDR3 runs from the conserved cysteine through the conserved F or W. D genes are given only for firm matches. Clone size is given for some rows only: seen once, a few or many times, or a class if the clone is expanded.

d_call j_call clone_size v_call cdr3_nt cdr3_aa
NA TRBJ2-7 few TRBV5-1 TGCGCCAGCACTCCAAACGCGGGACTCACCTACGAGCAGTACTTC CASTPNAGLTYEQYF
NA TRBJ1-2 few TRBV15 TGTGCCACCAGCTACGGGCTGGGTGGCTACACCTTC CATSYGLGGYTF
TRBD1 TRBJ2-4 NA TRBV9 TGTGCCAGCAGCGAGGGACAGCGAAGCATTCAGTACTTC CASSEGQRSIQYF
NA TRBJ1-2 NA TRBV12-3/TRBV12-4 TGTGCCAGCAGTCCCAGGGTTTTGTATGGCTACACCTTC CASSPRVLYGYTF
TRBD2 TRBJ2-2 few TRBV9 TGTGCCAGCAGCTTCCAGATGGGGGGGGCGAACACCGGGGAGCTGTTTTTT CASSFQMGGANTGELFF
NA TRBJ1-6 NA TRBV12-5 TGTGCTAGTGGTTTGGGTTTGGATTCACCCCTCCACTTT CASGLGLDSPLHF
NA TRBJ2-7 many TRBV20-1 TGCAGTGCTAGCCCGGGGCTCGAGCAGTACTTC CSASPGLEQYF
TRBD1 TRBJ1-4 NA TRBV30 TGTGCCTGGAGTGCCTCGGGACAGGGCGGGGAAAAACTGTTTTTT CAWSASGQGGEKLFF
NA TRBJ2-2 NA TRBV4-3 TGCGCCAGCAGCCAGGTCGAGGGTCTCGGAACCGGGGAGCTGTTTTTT CASSQVEGLGTGELFF
TRBD1 TRBJ2-5 few TRBV20-1 TGCAGTGCTCCCCGGGACAGGGTCGGGGAGACCCAGTACTTC CSAPRDRVGETQYF
NA TRBJ2-5 NA TRBV30 TGTGCCTGGGAGGCTATGGGGACCCAGTACTTC CAWEAMGTQYF
TRBD2 TRBJ2-1 NA TRBV5-1 TGCGCCAGCAGCTTTTTCGGGACTAGCGGCCTAAATGAGCAGTTCTTC CASSFFGTSGLNEQFF
TRBD2 TRBJ2-7 NA TRBV25-1 TGTGCCAGCAGTGAGCCCCTCCGGACTAGCGGGAGGTGGTACGAGCAGTACTTC CASSEPLRTSGRWYEQYF
NA TRBJ2-3 NA TRBV10-1 TGCGCCAGCAGCCAGGCGGCTAGAGGGGTCCAAGATACGCAGTATTTT CASSQAARGVQDTQYF
NA TRBJ2-2 many TRBV27 TGTGCCAGCAGTTTCGGGGATACCGGGGAGCTGTTTTTT CASSFGDTGELFF
NA TRBJ2-4 NA TRBV12-3/TRBV12-4 TGTGCCAGCAAAACAGGGACGGGAGAAACCAAAAACATTCAGTACTTC CASKTGTGETKNIQYF
TRBD2 TRBJ2-5 NA TRBV12-3/TRBV12-4 TGTGCCAGCAGTTCAGGGAGGTGGACTAGCGACGAGACCCAGTACTTC CASSSGRWTSDETQYF